Shown below are 30 T cell receptor beta chains from a single sample sequenced in a study of shared clonotypes between healthy human individuals. The protocol was immunoSEQ multiplex PCR, while the TCRdb copy is restricted to in-frame clones and leaves out a portion. The sample holds approximately 1,500,000 clones, around 98% seen once. The sequenced sample was naive CD4+ T cells sorted from blood. Subset here: CD45RA+ positively selected. The receptors derive from a man aged 25-45 years in good health.

This clone was found once. The chain couples TRBV9 to TRBJ1-3, with a weak D call TRBD1 (6 bases). Trimming removed 3 bases at V and 4 bases at J, with 11 bases between. The CDR3 loop spans 14 amino acids. Germline V lookup: CDR1 SGDLS, CDR2 YYNGEE. CDR3 amino acids: CASSAWTDGNTIYF. The CDR3 coding sequence is TGTGCCAGCAGCGCGTGGACAGACGGAAACACCATATATTTT.

The V call is TRBV18, the J call TRBJ1-1; maybe TRBD1 (6 bases). The germline V gene has CDR1 KGHSH and CDR2 LQKENI. The CDR3 has 13 residues. V lost 5 bases to trimming and J lost 1 base, with 8 bases between them. CDR3 amino acids: CASSTGQNTEAFF. DNA for the CDR3: TGTGCCAGCTCAACGGGACAGAACACTGAAGCTTTCTTT.

CDR3 nucleotides: TGTGCCAGCAGAACTGGGACCGCCTCCTACAATGAGCAGTTCTTC. It codes for CASRTGTASYNEQFF. The rearrangement uses TRBV7-2 and TRBJ2-1, with D possibly called TRBD1 or TRBD2 (5 bases each). Germline CDR1 is SGHTA and CDR2 is FQGNSA. The CDR3 runs 15 residues. Trimming removed 6 bases from V and 0 bases from J, with 12 bases in between.

The chain links TRBV18 to TRBJ2-7; 8 nucleotides line up with TRBD1. The CDR3 has 14 amino acids. Germline assignment: CDR1 KGHSH and CDR2 LQKENI. The V segment lost 1 base and the J segment 5 bases; nucleotides outside the gene matches: 4. CDR3 protein: CASSPQTGEDEQYF. The CDR3 nucleotides are TGTGCCAGCTCACCACAGACAGGGGAGGACGAGCAGTACTTC.

The J gene is TRBJ2-7, the V gene TRBV28; maybe TRBD2 (6 bases). Trimming shortened V by 6 bases and J by 4 bases, and 19 bases separated the two germline ends. The CDR3 length is 15 residues. Germline V CDR1 and CDR2: MDHEN, SYDVKM. The CDR3 reads CASSPRPGRSYEQYF. The CDR3 DNA reads as TGTGCCAGCAGCCCACGGCCAGGGAGGTCATACGAGCAGTACTTC.

J is TRBJ2-7 and V is TRBV30; 8 bases line up with TRBD1. J gave up 3 bases and V 4 bases, and 8 bases lay outside the gene matches. Germline V gives CDR1 GTSNPN, CDR2 SVGIG (reference sequence). The CDR3 sequence is 14 residues long. The CDR3 spells CAWNAGQVVYEQYF. The CDR3 DNA reads TGTGCCTGGAACGCGGGACAGGTGGTCTACGAGCAGTACTTC.

The genes are TRBV11-2 and TRBJ1-1; no firm D call. Trimming took off 4 bases at V and 5 bases at J, with 14 bases between the two ends. Germline V gives CDR1 SGHAT, CDR2 FQNNGV. The CDR3 length is 14 residues. This chain's CDR3 is CASSSTAKRTEAFF. The CDR3 nucleotides are TGTGCCAGCAGCTCGACGGCTAAACGGACTGAAGCTTTCTTT.

This sequence joins TRBV19 and TRBJ2-2, with 7 bases matching TRBD1. Germline CDR1 is LNHDA and CDR2 is SQIVND (reference sequence). J gave up 1 base and V 8 bases, and 7 bases lay outside the gene matches. The CDR3 length is 15 residues. CDR3 coding DNA: TGTGCCAGTCGAAGGGGACAGTTGAACACCGGGGAGCTGTTTTTT. Amino acids: CASRRGQLNTGELFF.

The chain carries TRBV7-8 and TRBJ2-5; D is perhaps TRBD2 (6 bases). The CDR3 is 15 residues long. Germline-derived CDR1 and CDR2 are SGHVS and FQNEAQ. V gave up 1 base and J gave up 5 bases, with 14 bases separating them. The CDR3: CASSLDLGGWETQYF. CDR3 DNA sequence: TGTGCCAGCAGCTTAGATTTGGGGGGTTGGGAGACCCAGTACTTC.

This clone has only one observation. The V call is TRBV15, the J call TRBJ2-3; 15 nucleotides align to TRBD2. CDR1 is LNHNV, CDR2 YYDKDF, per germline (reference sequence). This CDR3 spans 21 amino acids. The J segment lost 3 bases and the V segment lost 2 bases, leaving 15 bases of the junction unmatched. Here the CDR3 reads CATSRTKGLAGGPGMTDTQYF. CDR3 DNA: TGTGCCACCAGCAGAACTAAAGGACTAGCGGGAGGGCCGGGGATGACAGATACGCAGTATTTT. Complete variable domain (other parts from reference TRBV15 and TRBJ2-3): DAMVIQNPRYQVTQFGKPVTLSCSQTLNHNVMYWYQQKSSQAPKLLFHYYDKDFNNEADTPDNFQSRRPNTSFCFLDIRSPGLGDTAMYLCATSRTKGLAGGPGMTDTQYFGPGTRLTVL.

On this clone: The same CDR3 can be traced to other DNA sequences in this sample. J is TRBJ1-2 and V is TRBV7-9; D is undetermined. Germline CDR1 reads SEHNR; CDR2 reads FQNEAQ (reference sequence). The CDR3 is 13 residues long. V lost 0 bases, J lost 4 bases, and 6 bases lay in between. CDR3 nucleotides: TGTGCCAGCAGCTTAGCCAGGCCCTATGGCTACACCTTC. Residues: CASSLARPYGYTF.

The gene calls are TRBV5-1 and TRBJ2-3, with 8 bases fitting TRBD1. This CDR3 is built from 14 residues. The germline V gene encodes CDR1 SGHRS and CDR2 YFSETQ. V shed 4 bases and J 4 bases; nucleotides not matched to a gene: 5. Written as DNA, the CDR3 is TGCGCCAGCAGCGTTCCAGGGGGCGCAGATACGCAGTATTTT. It encodes CASSVPGGADTQYF.

V gene TRBV5-4 combines with J gene TRBJ2-3; no clear D gene. This CDR3 is built from 14 residues. The germline gives CDR1 SGHNT, CDR2 YYREEE (reference sequence). Trimming cost V 6 bases and J 1 base, with 12 bases left between them. CDR3 loop: CASTDWAGTDTQYF. Here the CDR3 DNA reads TGTGCCAGCACCGACTGGGCGGGCACAGATACGCAGTATTTT.

The CDR3 sequence is CASSPDGPEPQHF. CDR3 DNA: TGTGCCAGCAGCCCTGACGGCCCGGAGCCCCAGCATTTT. The chain links TRBV9 to TRBJ1-5; D gene ambiguous. Per germline, CDR1 SGDLS and CDR2 YYNGEE. With 4 bases removed from V and 8 bases from J, the gap between germline ends came to 13 bases. This CDR3 spans 13 amino acids.

The gene calls are TRBV29-1 and TRBJ2-1, with D tentatively TRBD2 (6 bases). V gave up 7 bases and J gave up 5 bases, with 18 bases separating them. CDR1 is SQVTM and CDR2 is ANQGSEA in the germline V gene. The CDR3 contains 14 residues. DNA of the CDR3: TGCAGCGCGATTGGTCCGGGACTGCACAATGAGCAGTTCTTC. Protein product: CSAIGPGLHNEQFF.

The rearrangement joins TRBV5-1 to TRBJ2-2; no reliable D call. Deletions cut 0 bases from V and 0 bases from J, with 12 bases between. The CDR3 contains 17 residues. Germline CDR1 reads SGHRS; CDR2 reads YFSETQ. CDR3 DNA sequence: TGCGCCAGCAGCTTGGTGGCAGGCAACGCGAACACCGGGGAGCTGTTTTTT. As protein: CASSLVAGNANTGELFF.

This chain links TRBV19 with TRBJ2-1; a weak D match, TRBD1 (5 bases). Germline V gene data show CDR1 as LNHDA and CDR2 as SQIVND (reference sequence). This CDR3 has 15 residues. V lost 1 base to trimming and J lost 5 bases, with 12 bases between them. CDR3: CASSIARAIHNEQFF. CDR3 nucleotides: TGTGCCAGTAGTATAGCCAGGGCTATCCACAATGAGCAGTTCTTC.

The V call is TRBV25-1, the J call TRBJ2-5, with 8 bases that match TRBD1. Germline loops: CDR1 MGHDK, CDR2 SYGVNS. The J segment lost 4 bases and the V segment lost 3 bases, leaving 10 bases of the junction unmatched. The CDR3 length is 16 residues. The CDR3 sequence: CASSDTGQGRGETQYF. The CDR3 DNA reads TGTGCCAGCAGTGATACTGGACAGGGAAGAGGAGAGACCCAGTACTTC.

The gene calls are TRBV2 and TRBJ2-3; D is possibly TRBD1 or TRBD2 (5 bases each). This CDR3 region has 13 residues. In germline, CDR1 is SNHLY, CDR2 FYNNEI. Trimming took 4 bases from V and 5 from J, leaving 10 bases between them. The CDR3 DNA reads as TGTGCCAGCAGTGGTTTGAGGGGAGATACGCAGTATTTT. Amino acid sequence: CASSGLRGDTQYF.

The rearrangement links TRBV5-1 to TRBJ2-2; D tentatively fits TRBD1 or TRBD2 (6 bases each). CDR1 SGHRS and CDR2 YFSETQ come from the germline V gene. V was pared by 7 bases and J by 3 bases, with 16 bases between. The CDR3 spans 15 residues. In nucleotides, the CDR3 is TGCGCCAGCGGCGGGACGTGGACAGACACCGGGGAGCTGTTTTTT. Its translation: CASGGTWTDTGELFF.

This sequence joins TRBV7-9 and TRBJ2-3, with no clear D. V lost 5 bases, J lost 8 bases, and 11 bases lay in between. The CDR3 loop spans 12 amino acids. Germline loops: CDR1 SEHNR, CDR2 FQNEAQ (reference sequence). The CDR3 DNA reads TGTGCCAGCAGCACCAGTACGAGTACGCAGTATTTT. This codes for CASSTSTSTQYF.

This chain joins TRBV28 and TRBJ2-7; 7 bases are shared with TRBD2. Germline CDR1 and CDR2: MDHEN and SYDVKM. After removal of 8 bases from V and 6 bases from J, the junction contained 10 bases not matched to a gene. The CDR3 consists of 13 residues. CDR3 sequence (DNA): TGTGCCAGCGTCGTGCCGGGAGGAGGCGAGCAGTACTTC. Translating it yields CASVVPGGGEQYF. Looking up the rest from reference TRBV28 and TRBJ2-7 gives the full variable domain: DVKVTQSSRYLVKRTGEKVFLECVQDMDHENMFWYRQDPGLGLRLIYFSYDVKMKEKGDIPEGYSVSREKKERFSLILESASTNQTSMYLCASVVPGGGEQYFGPGTRLTVT.

This chain uses TRBV5-1 with TRBJ2-7; 7 bases agree with TRBD2. Germline-derived CDR1 and CDR2 are SGHRS and YFSETQ. The trim removed 7 bases at V and 1 base at J, leaving 14 bases unmatched. This CDR3 region has 16 residues. CDR3 sequence (DNA): TGCGCCAGCGGGGGTGGTTGGAGTAGCGGGTCCTACGAGCAGTACTTC. Amino acids: CASGGGWSSGSYEQYF.

The chain recombines TRBV29-1 with TRBJ2-1, with 7 bases fitting TRBD1. The V and J ends lost 5 bases and 3 bases, in that order; junction bases with no gene match: 4. This CDR3 comprises 13 residues. Germline CDR1 and CDR2: SQVTM and ANQGSEA. The DNA of the CDR3 is TGCAGCGTTATCGGGACAGACTACAATGAGCAGTTCTTC. It codes for CSVIGTDYNEQFF.

J is TRBJ2-1 and V is TRBV7-9, with TRBD2 matching over 7 bases. This CDR3 has 15 amino acids. V gave up 5 bases and J gave up 3 bases; unmatched junction bases: 7. Germline CDR1 SEHNR, CDR2 FQNEAQ (reference sequence). CDR3 amino acids: CASSNSGLSYNEQFF. As DNA, the CDR3 is TGTGCCAGCAGCAATAGCGGGCTTAGCTACAATGAGCAGTTCTTC.

This sequence joins TRBV13 and TRBJ1-2; 9 bases are a match to TRBD1. J gave up 3 bases and V 5 bases, and 7 bases lay outside the gene matches. Looked up from germline, CDR1 is PRHDT and CDR2 is FYEKMQ (reference sequence). The CDR3 has 15 residues. CDR3 coding DNA: TGTGCCAGCAGCCGCACAGGGGGCAGTTACTATGGCTACACCTTC. This translates into CASSRTGGSYYGYTF.

V usage is TRBV9 and J usage is TRBJ2-7, with TRBD1 as a possible D gene (5 bases). Germline-derived CDR1 and CDR2 are SGDLS and YYNGEE. The CDR3 covers 16 residues. V was trimmed by 0 bases and J by 0 bases, leaving 13 bases between them. This CDR3 is CASSVGGAQSSYEQYF. For the CDR3, the DNA is TGTGCCAGCAGCGTAGGTGGGGCTCAAAGCTCCTACGAGCAGTACTTC.

V and J are TRBV5-6 and TRBJ1-2; the match to TRBD1 covers 7 bases. V trimming: 4 bases; J trimming: 0 bases; junction bases outside the gene matches: 9. Germline V gene lookup returns CDR1 SGHDT and CDR2 YYEEEE. This CDR3 has 16 residues. The CDR3 coding sequence is TGTGCCAGCAGCCCGACAGGGAGTAGGACTAACTATGGCTACACCTTC. This sequence encodes CASSPTGSRTNYGYTF.

The rearrangement links TRBV7-8 to TRBJ1-4, with no clear D. The length of the CDR3 is 15 residues. Germline lookup yields CDR1 SGHVS and CDR2 FQNEAQ. The V and J ends lost 2 bases and 3 bases respectively, with 10 bases between them. This CDR3 is CASSLKRVANEKLFF. CDR3 bases: TGTGCCAGCAGCTTAAAGAGGGTGGCTAATGAAAAACTGTTTTTT.

The CDR3 is CAGGAGGSTDTQYF. The CDR3 DNA follows: TGTGCCGGGGGAGCGGGAGGTAGCACAGATACGCAGTATTTT. The V gene is TRBV7-9, the J gene TRBJ2-3; 9 positions match TRBD2. V was pared by 11 bases and J by 0 bases, with 6 bases of the junction left unmatched. Per germline, CDR1 SEHNR and CDR2 FQNEAQ (reference sequence). The length of the CDR3 is 14 residues. The whole variable domain, remainder taken from reference TRBV7-9 and TRBJ2-3, is DTGVSQNPRHKITKRGQNVTFRCDPISEHNRLYWYRQTLGQGPEFLTYFQNEAQLEKSRLLSDRFSAERPKGSFSTLEIQRTEQGDSAMYLCAGGAGGSTDTQYFGPGTRLTVL.